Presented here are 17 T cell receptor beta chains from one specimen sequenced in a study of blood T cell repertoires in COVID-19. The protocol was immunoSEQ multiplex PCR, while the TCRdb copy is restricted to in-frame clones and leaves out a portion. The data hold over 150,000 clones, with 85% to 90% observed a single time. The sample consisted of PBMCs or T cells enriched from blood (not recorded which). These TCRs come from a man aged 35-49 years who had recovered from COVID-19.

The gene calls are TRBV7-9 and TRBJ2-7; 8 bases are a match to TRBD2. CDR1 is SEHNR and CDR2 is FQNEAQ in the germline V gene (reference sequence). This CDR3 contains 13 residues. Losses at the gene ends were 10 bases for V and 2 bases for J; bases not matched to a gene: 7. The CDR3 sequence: CAKLAEGAYEQYF. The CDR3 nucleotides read TGTGCCAAACTAGCGGAAGGGGCCTACGAGCAGTACTTC.

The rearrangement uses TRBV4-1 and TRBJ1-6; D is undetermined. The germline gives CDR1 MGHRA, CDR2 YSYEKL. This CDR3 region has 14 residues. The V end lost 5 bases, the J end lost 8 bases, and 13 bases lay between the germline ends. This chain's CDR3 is CASSFGEGDSPLHF. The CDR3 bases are TGCGCCAGCAGCTTCGGGGAGGGAGATTCACCCCTCCACTTT.

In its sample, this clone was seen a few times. DNA of the CDR3: TGTGCCAGCAGTTTCGAGGACAGATTTGGTAATGAAAAACTGTTTTTT. Protein: CASSFEDRFGNEKLFF. V gene TRBV28 combines with J gene TRBJ1-4; tentatively, D is TRBD1 (6 bases). Germline-derived CDR1 and CDR2 are MDHEN and SYDVKM. This CDR3 has 16 amino acids. Trimming took 3 bases from V and 4 from J, leaving 15 bases between them.

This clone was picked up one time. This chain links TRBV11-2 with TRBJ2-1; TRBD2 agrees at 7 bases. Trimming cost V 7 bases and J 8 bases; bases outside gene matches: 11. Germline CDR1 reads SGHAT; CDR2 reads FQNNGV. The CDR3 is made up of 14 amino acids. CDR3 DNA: TGTGCCAGCACCCGACTAGCTGGCGTTGATGAGCAGTTCTTC. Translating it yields CASTRLAGVDEQFF.

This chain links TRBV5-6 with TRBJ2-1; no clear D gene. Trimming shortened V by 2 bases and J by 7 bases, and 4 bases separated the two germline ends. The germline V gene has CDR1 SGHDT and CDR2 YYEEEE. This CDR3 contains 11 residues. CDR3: CASSFVNEQFF. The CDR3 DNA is TGTGCCAGCAGCTTCGTTAATGAGCAGTTCTTC. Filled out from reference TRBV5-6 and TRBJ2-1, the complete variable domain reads DAGVTQSPTHLIKTRGQQVTLRCSPKSGHDTVSWYQQALGQGPQFIFQYYEEEERQRGNFPDRFSGHQFPNYSSELNVNALLLGDSALYLCASSFVNEQFFGPGTRLTVL.

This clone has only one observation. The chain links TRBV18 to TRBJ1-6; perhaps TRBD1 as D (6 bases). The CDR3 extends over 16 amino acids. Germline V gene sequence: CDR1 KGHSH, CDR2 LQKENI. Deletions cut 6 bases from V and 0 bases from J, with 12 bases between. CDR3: CASSRTDSSYNSPLHF. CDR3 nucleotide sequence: TGTGCCAGCTCGCGGACAGACAGCTCCTATAATTCACCCCTCCACTTT.

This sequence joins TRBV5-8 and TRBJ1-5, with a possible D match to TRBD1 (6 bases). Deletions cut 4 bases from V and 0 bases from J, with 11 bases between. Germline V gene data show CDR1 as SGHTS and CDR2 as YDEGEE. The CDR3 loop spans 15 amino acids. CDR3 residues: CASSTTGYSNQPQHF. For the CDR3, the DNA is TGTGCCAGCAGCACAACAGGGTATAGCAATCAGCCCCAGCATTTT.

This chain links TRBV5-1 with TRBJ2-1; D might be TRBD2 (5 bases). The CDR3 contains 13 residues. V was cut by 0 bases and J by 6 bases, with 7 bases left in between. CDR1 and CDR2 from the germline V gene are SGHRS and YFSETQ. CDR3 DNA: TGCGCCAGCAGCTTGGCCGAGGGCAATGAGCAGTTCTTC. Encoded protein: CASSLAEGNEQFF. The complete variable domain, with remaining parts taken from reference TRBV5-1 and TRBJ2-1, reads KAGVTQTPRYLIKTRGQQVTLSCSPISGHRSVSWYQQTPGQGLQFLFEYFSETQRNKGNFPGRFSGRQFSNSRSEMNVSTLELGDSALYLCASSLAEGNEQFFGPGTRLTVL.

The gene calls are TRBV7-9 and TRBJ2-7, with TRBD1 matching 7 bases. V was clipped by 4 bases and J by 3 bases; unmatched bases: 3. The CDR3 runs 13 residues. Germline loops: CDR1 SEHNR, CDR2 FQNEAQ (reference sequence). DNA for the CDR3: TGTGCCAGCAGCTACGGACAGGTCTACGAGCAGTACTTC. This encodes CASSYGQVYEQYF.

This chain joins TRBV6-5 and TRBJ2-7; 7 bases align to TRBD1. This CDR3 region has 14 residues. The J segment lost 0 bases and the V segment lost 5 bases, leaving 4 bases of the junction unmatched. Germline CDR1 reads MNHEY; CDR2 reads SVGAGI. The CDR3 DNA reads TGTGCCAGCAGTCACCGGGACAGCTCCTACGAGCAGTACTTC. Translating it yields CASSHRDSSYEQYF.

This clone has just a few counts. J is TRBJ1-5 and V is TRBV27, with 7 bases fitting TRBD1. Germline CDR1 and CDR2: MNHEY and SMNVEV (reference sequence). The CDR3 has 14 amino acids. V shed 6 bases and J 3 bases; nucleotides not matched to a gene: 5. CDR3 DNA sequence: TGTGCCAGCAGCTTGACAGGGTCCAATCAGCCCCAGCATTTT. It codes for CASSLTGSNQPQHF.

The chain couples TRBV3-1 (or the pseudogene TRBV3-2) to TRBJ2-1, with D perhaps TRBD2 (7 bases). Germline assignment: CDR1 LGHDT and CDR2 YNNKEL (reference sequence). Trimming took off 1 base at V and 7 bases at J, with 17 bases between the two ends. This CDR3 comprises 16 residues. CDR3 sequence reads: CASSQGGAGRENEQFF. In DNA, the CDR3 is TGTGCCAGCAGCCAAGGGGGGGCAGGGAGGGAGAATGAGCAGTTCTTC.

The CDR3 sequence is CASSTQYRRREEGCNEQFF. The CDR3, as DNA: TGTGCCAGCAGCACCCAATACAGGCGCAGGGAGGAGGGGTGCAATGAGCAGTTCTTC. The chain combines TRBV21-1 with TRBJ2-1; the table's D gene call, TRBD2, was not cross checked with the DNA. TRBV21-1 is reported as a pseudogene. The CDR3 runs to 19 residues.

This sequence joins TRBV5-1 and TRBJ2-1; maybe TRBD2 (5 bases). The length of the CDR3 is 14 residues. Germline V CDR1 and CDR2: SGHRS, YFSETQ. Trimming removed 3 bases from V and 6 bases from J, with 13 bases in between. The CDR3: CASSSGFRANEQFF. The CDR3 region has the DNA TGCGCCAGCAGCTCGGGATTCCGGGCCAATGAGCAGTTCTTC.

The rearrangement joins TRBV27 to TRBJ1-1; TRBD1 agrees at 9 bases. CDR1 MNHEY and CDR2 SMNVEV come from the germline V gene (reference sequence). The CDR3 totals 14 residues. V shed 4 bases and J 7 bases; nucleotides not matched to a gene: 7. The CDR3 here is CASSWTGARSEAFF. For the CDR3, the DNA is TGTGCCAGCAGTTGGACAGGGGCTAGAAGTGAAGCTTTCTTT.

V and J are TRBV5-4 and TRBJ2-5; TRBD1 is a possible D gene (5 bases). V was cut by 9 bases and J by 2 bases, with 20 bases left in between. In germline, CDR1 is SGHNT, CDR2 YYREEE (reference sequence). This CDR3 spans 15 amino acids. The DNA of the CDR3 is TGTGCCATCAAAAGACCTTCCGACAGACAAGAGACCCAGTACTTC. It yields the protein CAIKRPSDRQETQYF.

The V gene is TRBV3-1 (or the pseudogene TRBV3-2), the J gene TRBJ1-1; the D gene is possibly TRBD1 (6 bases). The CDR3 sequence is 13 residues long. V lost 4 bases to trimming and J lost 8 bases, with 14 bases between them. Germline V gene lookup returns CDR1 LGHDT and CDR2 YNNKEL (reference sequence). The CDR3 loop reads CASSPTGWGEAFF. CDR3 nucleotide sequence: TGTGCCAGCAGCCCTACAGGGTGGGGGGAAGCTTTCTTT.